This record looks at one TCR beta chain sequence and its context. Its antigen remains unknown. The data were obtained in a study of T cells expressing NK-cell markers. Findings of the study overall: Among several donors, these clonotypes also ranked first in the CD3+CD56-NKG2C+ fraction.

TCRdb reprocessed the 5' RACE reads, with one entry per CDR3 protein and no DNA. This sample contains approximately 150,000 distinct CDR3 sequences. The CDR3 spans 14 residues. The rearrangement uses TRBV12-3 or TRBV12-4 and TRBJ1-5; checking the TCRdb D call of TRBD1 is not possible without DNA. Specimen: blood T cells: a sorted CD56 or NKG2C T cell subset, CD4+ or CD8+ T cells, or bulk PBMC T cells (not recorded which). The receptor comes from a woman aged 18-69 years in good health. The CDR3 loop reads CASSRTGTGQPQHF.